The clone carrying this T cell receptor beta chain was seen ten or more times. What it binds is not known. Trimming shortened V by 10 bases and J by 2 bases, and 15 bases separated the two germline ends. The CDR3 runs to 13 residues. This sample is drawn from a study of early T cells in non-severe SARS-CoV-2 infection. Study-level points and caveats: VDJdb-based annotation leaned toward anti-spike CD8 responses and missed private and CD4 specificities.

The library protocol tagged individual cDNA molecules with unique molecular identifiers. One entry per CDR3 protein, called by TCRdb with MiXCR from the 5' RACE reads. The sample comprises around 71,000 distinct CDR3 sequences, less than 12% of which are singletons, and roughly a sixth rests with the top ten. This TCR was sampled from an adult who was a healthcare worker with PCR-confirmed SARS-CoV-2 infection or an uninfected control (not recorded which). Sequenced material: whole blood, taken at baseline. The rearrangement uses TRBV12-3 or TRBV12-4 and TRBJ2-7; D unresolved. The CDR3 bases are TGTGCCACCCTCCGTACTGGAACCTACGAGCAGTACTTC. This translates into CATLRTGTYEQYF.